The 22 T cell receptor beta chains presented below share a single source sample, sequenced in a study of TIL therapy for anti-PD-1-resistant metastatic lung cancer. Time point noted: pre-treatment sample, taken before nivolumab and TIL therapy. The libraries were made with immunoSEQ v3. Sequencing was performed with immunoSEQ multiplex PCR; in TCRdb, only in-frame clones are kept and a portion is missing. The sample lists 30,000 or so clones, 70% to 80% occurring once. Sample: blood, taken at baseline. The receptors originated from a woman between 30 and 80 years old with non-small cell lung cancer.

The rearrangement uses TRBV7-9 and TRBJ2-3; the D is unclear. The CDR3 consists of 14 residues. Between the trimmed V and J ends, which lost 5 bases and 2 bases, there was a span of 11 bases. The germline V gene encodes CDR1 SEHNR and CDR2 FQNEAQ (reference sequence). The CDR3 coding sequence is TGTGCCAGCAGCCATGGACGACTCACAGATACGCAGTATTTT. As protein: CASSHGRLTDTQYF.

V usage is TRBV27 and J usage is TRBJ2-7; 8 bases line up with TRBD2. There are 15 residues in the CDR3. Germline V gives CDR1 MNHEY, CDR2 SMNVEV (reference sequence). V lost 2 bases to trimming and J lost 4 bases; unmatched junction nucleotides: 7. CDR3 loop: CASSLGGAGVYEQYF. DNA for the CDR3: TGTGCCAGCAGTTTAGGCGGAGCGGGAGTATACGAGCAGTACTTC.

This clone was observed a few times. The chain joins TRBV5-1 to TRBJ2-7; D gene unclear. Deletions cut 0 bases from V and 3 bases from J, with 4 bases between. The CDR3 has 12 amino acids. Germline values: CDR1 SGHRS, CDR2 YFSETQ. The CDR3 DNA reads TGCGCCAGCAGCTTGGATAACTACGAGCAGTACTTC. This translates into CASSLDNYEQYF.

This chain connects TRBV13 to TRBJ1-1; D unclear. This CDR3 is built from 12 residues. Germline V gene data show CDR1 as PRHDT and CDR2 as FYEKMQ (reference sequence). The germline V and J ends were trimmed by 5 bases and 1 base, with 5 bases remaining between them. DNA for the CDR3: TGTGCCAGCAGCCCTCCGAACACTGAAGCTTTCTTT. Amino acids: CASSPPNTEAFF. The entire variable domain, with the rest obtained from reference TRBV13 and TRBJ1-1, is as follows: AAGVIQSPRHLIKEKRETATLKCYPIPRHDTVYWYQQGPGQDPQFLISFYEKMQSDKGSIPDRFSAQQFSDYHSELNMSSLELGDSALYFCASSPPNTEAFFGQGTRLTVV.

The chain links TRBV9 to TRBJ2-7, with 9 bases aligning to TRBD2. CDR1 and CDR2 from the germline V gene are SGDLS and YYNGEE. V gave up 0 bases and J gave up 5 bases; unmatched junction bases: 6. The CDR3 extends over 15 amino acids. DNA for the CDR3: TGTGCCAGCAGCGTAGGTGCGGGAGGGCCAAACGAGCAGTACTTC. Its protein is CASSVGAGGPNEQYF.

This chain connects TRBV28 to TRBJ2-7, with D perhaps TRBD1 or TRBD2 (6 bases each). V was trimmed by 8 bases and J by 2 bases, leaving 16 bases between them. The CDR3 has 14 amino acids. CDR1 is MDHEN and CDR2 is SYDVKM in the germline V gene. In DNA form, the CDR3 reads TGTGCCAGCCAGGGGAACGCGGGGCCCTACGAGCAGTACTTC. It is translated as CASQGNAGPYEQYF.

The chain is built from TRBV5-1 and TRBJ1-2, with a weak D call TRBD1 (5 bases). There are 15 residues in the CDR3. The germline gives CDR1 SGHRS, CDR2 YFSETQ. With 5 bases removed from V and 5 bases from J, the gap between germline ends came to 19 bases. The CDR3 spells CASRPLGQPYYGYTF. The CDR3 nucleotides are TGCGCCAGCAGACCCCTGGGGCAGCCCTATTATGGCTACACCTTC.

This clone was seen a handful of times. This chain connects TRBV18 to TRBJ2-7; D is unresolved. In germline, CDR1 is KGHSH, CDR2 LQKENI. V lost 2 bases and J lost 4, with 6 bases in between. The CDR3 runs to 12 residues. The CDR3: CASSPSLYEQYF. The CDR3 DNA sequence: TGTGCCAGCTCACCATCCTTATACGAGCAGTACTTC.

The CDR3 reads CASSPVTGEAFF. The CDR3 nucleotides read TGTGCCAGCTCACCTGTTACAGGGGAAGCTTTCTTT. J is TRBJ1-1 and V is TRBV18, with TRBD1 as a possible D gene (6 bases). Trimming shortened V by 3 bases and J by 8 bases, and 10 bases separated the two germline ends. There are 12 residues in the CDR3. Germline V CDR1 and CDR2: KGHSH, LQKENI.

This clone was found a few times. The CDR3 region is CASSFGGQGASGRAGEQYF. The CDR3, as DNA: TGTGCCAGCAGCTTTGGGGGACAGGGGGCGAGCGGGAGGGCCGGTGAGCAGTACTTC. The chain uses TRBV5-6 and TRBJ2-7; TRBD1 aligns across 12 bases. The CDR3 sequence is 19 residues long. After removal of 2 bases from V and 7 bases from J, the junction contained 19 bases not matched to a gene. In germline, CDR1 is SGHDT, CDR2 YYEEEE.

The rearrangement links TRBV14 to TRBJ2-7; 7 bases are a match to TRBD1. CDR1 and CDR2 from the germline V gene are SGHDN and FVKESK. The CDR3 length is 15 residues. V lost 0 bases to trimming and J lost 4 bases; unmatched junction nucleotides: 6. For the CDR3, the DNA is TGTGCCAGCAGCCAAGACGGCAGGGGGTGGTACGAGCAGTACTTC. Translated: CASSQDGRGWYEQYF.

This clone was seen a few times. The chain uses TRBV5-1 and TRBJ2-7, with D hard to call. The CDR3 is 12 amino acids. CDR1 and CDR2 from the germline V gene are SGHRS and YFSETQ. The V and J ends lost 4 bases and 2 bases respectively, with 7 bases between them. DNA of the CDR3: TGCGCCAGCAGCGCCGGCGCCTACGAGCAGTACTTC. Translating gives CASSAGAYEQYF. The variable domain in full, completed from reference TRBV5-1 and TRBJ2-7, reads KAGVTQTPRYLIKTRGQQVTLSCSPISGHRSVSWYQQTPGQGLQFLFEYFSETQRNKGNFPGRFSGRQFSNSRSEMNVSTLELGDSALYLCASSAGAYEQYFGPGTRLTVT.

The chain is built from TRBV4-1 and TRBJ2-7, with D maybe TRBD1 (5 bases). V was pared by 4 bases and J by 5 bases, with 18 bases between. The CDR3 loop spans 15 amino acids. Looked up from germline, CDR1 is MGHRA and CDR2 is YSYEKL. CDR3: CASSLTPGLVNEQYF. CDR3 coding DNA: TGCGCCAGCAGCCTGACGCCAGGGTTGGTGAACGAGCAGTACTTC.

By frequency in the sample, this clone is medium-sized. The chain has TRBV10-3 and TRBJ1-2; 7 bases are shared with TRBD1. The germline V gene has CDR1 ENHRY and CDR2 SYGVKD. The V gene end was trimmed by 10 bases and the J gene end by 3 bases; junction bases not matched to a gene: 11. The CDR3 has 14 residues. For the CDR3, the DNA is TGTGCCACTCAGACAGGGCGAAGGGACTATGGCTACACCTTC. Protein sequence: CATQTGRRDYGYTF.

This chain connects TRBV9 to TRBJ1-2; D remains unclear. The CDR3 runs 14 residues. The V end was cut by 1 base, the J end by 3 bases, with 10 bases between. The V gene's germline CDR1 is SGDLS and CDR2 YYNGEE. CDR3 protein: CASSVSNVDYGYTF. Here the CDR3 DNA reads TGTGCCAGCAGCGTATCCAACGTGGACTATGGCTACACCTTC.

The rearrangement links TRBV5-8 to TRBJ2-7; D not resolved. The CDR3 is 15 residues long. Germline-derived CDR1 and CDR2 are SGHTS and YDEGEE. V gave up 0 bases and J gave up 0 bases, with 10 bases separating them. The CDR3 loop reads CASSLAVRSSYEQYF. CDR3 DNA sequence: TGTGCCAGCAGCTTGGCCGTTAGGAGCTCCTACGAGCAGTACTTC.

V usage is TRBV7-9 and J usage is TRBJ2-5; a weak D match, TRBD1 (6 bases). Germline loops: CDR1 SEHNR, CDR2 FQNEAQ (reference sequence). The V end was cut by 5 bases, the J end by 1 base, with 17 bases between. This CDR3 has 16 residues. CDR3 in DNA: TGTGCCAGCAGCGGACGTCGGGACATGGGCCAAGAGACCCAGTACTTC. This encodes CASSGRRDMGQETQYF.

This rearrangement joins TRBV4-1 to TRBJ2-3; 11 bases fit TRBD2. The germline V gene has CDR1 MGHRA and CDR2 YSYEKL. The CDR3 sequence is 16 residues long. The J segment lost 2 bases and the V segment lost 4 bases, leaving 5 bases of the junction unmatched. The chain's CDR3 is CASSLGTSGPTDTQYF. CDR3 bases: TGCGCCAGCAGCCTGGGGACTAGCGGACCCACAGATACGCAGTATTTT.

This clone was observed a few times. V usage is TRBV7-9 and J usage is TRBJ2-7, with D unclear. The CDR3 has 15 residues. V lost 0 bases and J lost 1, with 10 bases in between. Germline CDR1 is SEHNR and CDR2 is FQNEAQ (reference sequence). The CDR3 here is CASSLAGPRSYEQYF. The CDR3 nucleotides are TGTGCCAGCAGCTTAGCAGGTCCAAGGTCCTACGAGCAGTACTTC.

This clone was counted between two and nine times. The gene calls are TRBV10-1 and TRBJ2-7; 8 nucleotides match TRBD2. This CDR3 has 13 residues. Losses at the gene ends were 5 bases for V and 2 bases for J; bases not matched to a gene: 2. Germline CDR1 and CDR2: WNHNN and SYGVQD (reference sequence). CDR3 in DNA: TGCGCCAGCAGTCCTAGCGGGCCCTACGAGCAGTACTTC. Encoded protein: CASSPSGPYEQYF.

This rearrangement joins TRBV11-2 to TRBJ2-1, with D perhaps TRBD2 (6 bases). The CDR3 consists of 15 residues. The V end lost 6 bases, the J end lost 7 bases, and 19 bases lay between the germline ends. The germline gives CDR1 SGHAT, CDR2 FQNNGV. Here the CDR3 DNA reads TGTGCCAGCAGTCAAATCAGTCTTGGGGGGAATGAGCAGTTCTTC. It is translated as CASSQISLGGNEQFF.

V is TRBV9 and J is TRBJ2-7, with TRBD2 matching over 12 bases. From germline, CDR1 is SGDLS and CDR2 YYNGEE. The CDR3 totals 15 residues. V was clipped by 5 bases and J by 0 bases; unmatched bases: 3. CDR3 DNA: TGTGCCAGCAGTAGACTAGCGGGGGTCTCCTACGAGCAGTACTTC. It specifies CASSRLAGVSYEQYF.